Shown below are 5 T cell receptor beta chains from a single sample sequenced in a study of blood T cell repertoires in COVID-19. The table came from immunoSEQ multiplex PCR; TCRdb's copy has only in-frame clones and leaves some out. The sample contains roughly 210,000 clones, approximately 80% of which appear only once. Sequenced: peripheral blood. The receptors derive from a woman over 75 with COVID-19, enrolled during active disease.

This clone was found a few times. The chain joins TRBV18 to TRBJ1-5; the match to TRBD1 covers 10 bases. The CDR3 has 18 residues. V dropped 6 bases and J dropped 2; count of bases not matched to a gene: 13. The germline V gene encodes CDR1 KGHSH and CDR2 LQKENI. CDR3 region: CASSQTGQGGSGNQPQHF. CDR3 nucleotide sequence: TGTGCCAGCTCCCAAACAGGACAGGGGGGTAGTGGCAATCAGCCCCAGCATTTT.

J is TRBJ2-3 and V is TRBV7-2, with 13 bases aligning to TRBD2. V dropped 5 bases and J dropped 5; count of bases not matched to a gene: 7. This CDR3 contains 16 residues. CDR1 is SGHTA, CDR2 FQGNSA, per germline. CDR3 protein: CASSILAGGRGDTQYF. In nucleotides, the CDR3 is TGTGCCAGCAGCATACTAGCGGGGGGGCGGGGAGATACGCAGTATTTT.

The chain employs TRBV5-6 and TRBJ2-2; 8 nucleotides align to TRBD2. Germline V gene data show CDR1 as SGHDT and CDR2 as YYEEEE. The CDR3 is 17 residues long. Trimming at V came to 4 bases and at J to 2 bases, leaving 10 bases not matched to a gene. CDR3 in amino acids: CASSLSVAGSNTGELFF. As DNA, the CDR3 is TGTGCCAGCAGCCTTAGCGTAGCGGGGTCAAACACCGGGGAGCTGTTTTTT.

The chain joins TRBV3-1 (or the pseudogene TRBV3-2) to TRBJ2-7; D not certain. From germline, CDR1 is LGHDT and CDR2 YNNKEL (reference sequence). V lost 4 bases, J lost 6 bases, and 13 bases lay in between. The CDR3 spans 13 residues. The CDR3 reads CASSPTSRGEQYV. CDR3 in DNA: TGTGCCAGCAGCCCGACCTCGCGCGGCGAGCAGTACGTC.

V and J are TRBV3-1 (or the pseudogene TRBV3-2) and TRBJ1-3; D may be TRBD1 (5 bases). Trimming left V 5 bases short and J 1 base short, with 12 bases between. The CDR3 runs to 15 residues. Germline lookup yields CDR1 LGHDT and CDR2 YNNKEL (reference sequence). CDR3 sequence (DNA): TGTGCCAGCAGCACCTCAGGGCTATCTGGAAACACCATATATTTT. Translation: CASSTSGLSGNTIYF.